A single sample is the source of the 23 T cell receptor beta chains below, sequenced in a study of blood T cell repertoires in COVID-19. The assay was immunoSEQ multiplex PCR, and TCRdb's table has in-frame clones only and misses some. The table lists fewer than 70,000 clones, more than 80% of them singletons, with over 8% in the top ten. Sequencing input: peripheral blood. These receptors were obtained from a woman older than 75 with active COVID-19.

By its share, this clone is medium-sized. The rearrangement uses TRBV24-1 and TRBJ2-3; 9 nucleotides agree with TRBD2. This CDR3 comprises 18 residues. Germline values: CDR1 KGHDR, CDR2 SFDVKD. V gave up 4 bases and J gave up 2 bases; unmatched junction bases: 12. CDR3 amino acids: CATSDPRGAGGPTDTQYF. CDR3 DNA sequence: TGTGCCACCAGTGACCCCCGGGGAGCGGGGGGCCCCACAGATACGCAGTATTTT.

The chain combines TRBV6-5 with TRBJ1-2, with D tentatively TRBD1 (6 bases). Trimming stripped 4 bases from V and 6 bases from J, with 18 bases between. Per germline, CDR1 MNHEY and CDR2 SVGAGI. CDR3 size: 15 residues. This CDR3 is CASSLLGTSRDGYTF. The CDR3 DNA is TGTGCCAGCAGTTTACTTGGGACATCTAGGGATGGCTACACCTTC.

This chain links TRBV19 with TRBJ1-1; D not resolved. Germline V CDR1 and CDR2: LNHDA, SQIVND (reference sequence). This CDR3 has 15 residues. V lost 3 bases, J lost 3 bases, and 14 bases lay in between. This CDR3 is CASSISGLRDTEAFF. CDR3 coding DNA: TGTGCCAGTAGTATCTCCGGACTAAGGGACACTGAAGCTTTCTTT.

The chain links TRBV28 to TRBJ2-4; TRBD2 might be the D (6 bases). Per the germline V gene, CDR1 is MDHEN and CDR2 is SYDVKM. The CDR3 loop spans 15 amino acids. The ends were cut back, 5 bases at V and 8 bases at J, with 19 bases in the middle. The CDR3: CASSATLGAGYIQYF. CDR3 DNA: TGTGCCAGCAGTGCTACACTAGGGGCGGGGTACATTCAGTACTTC.

A few counts support this clone. CDR3: CATSDPGQGNQPQHF. Here the CDR3 DNA reads TGTGCCACCAGTGACCCTGGACAGGGCAATCAGCCCCAGCATTTT. The rearrangement uses TRBV24-1 and TRBJ1-5; 7 nucleotides agree with TRBD1. Germline V gene lookup returns CDR1 KGHDR and CDR2 SFDVKD. With 4 bases clipped from V and 2 bases from J, the junction kept 4 bases outside the gene matches. This CDR3 is 15 amino acids long.

The rearrangement uses TRBV5-1 and TRBJ2-1; unclear D gene. The CDR3 loop spans 14 amino acids. In germline, CDR1 is SGHRS, CDR2 YFSETQ. V lost 0 bases and J 4 bases, leaving 8 bases between the germline ends. The CDR3 sequence: CASSLGDKYNEQFF. CDR3 bases: TGCGCCAGCAGCTTGGGTGACAAATACAATGAGCAGTTCTTC.

This clone is deemed medium-sized. The V gene is TRBV6-1, the J gene TRBJ2-7; D not certain. V was trimmed by 3 bases and J by 4 bases, leaving 7 bases between them. The CDR3 is 12 amino acids. Germline V gives CDR1 MNHNS, CDR2 SASEGT. In DNA form, the CDR3 reads TGTGCCAGCAGTGATGACGGGTACGAGCAGTACGTC. This gives the protein CASSDDGYEQYV.

The gene calls are TRBV6-2 or TRBV6-3 and TRBJ2-5, with 7 bases lining up with TRBD1. The CDR3 contains 14 residues. V lost 2 bases to trimming and J lost 5 bases; unmatched junction nucleotides: 5. Germline loops: CDR1 MNHEY, CDR2 SVGEGT. The DNA for the CDR3 is TGTGCCAGCAGTTACACGACAGGGACGGAGACCCAGTACTTC. Protein product: CASSYTTGTETQYF.

V is TRBV19 and J is TRBJ1-5, with 9 bases matching TRBD1. V shed 2 bases and J 2 bases; nucleotides not matched to a gene: 10. This CDR3 comprises 18 residues. The germline V gene encodes CDR1 LNHDA and CDR2 SQIVND (reference sequence). CDR3 DNA: TGTGCCAGTAGTATAAGGACGGGACAGGGCTCCCGCAATCAGCCCCAGCATTTT. Protein: CASSIRTGQGSRNQPQHF. The whole variable domain, remainder taken from reference TRBV19 and TRBJ1-5, is DGGITQSPKYLFRKEGQNVTLSCEQNLNHDAMYWYRQDPGQGLRLIYYSQIVNDFQKGDIAEGYSVSREKKESFPLTVTSAQKNPTAFYLCASSIRTGQGSRNQPQHFGDGTRLSIL.

CDR3 loop: CASSVLGGENTGELFF. The DNA of the CDR3 is TGTGCCAGCAGTGTCCTGGGGGGGGAGAACACCGGGGAGCTGTTTTTT. The chain carries TRBV6-6 and TRBJ2-2; TRBD2 agrees at 7 bases. Trimming removed 5 bases from V and 1 base from J; junction bases left unmatched: 7. The CDR3 is 16 residues long. CDR1 is MNHNY, CDR2 SVGAGI, per germline (reference sequence).

This clone showed up just once. The chain combines TRBV6-6 with TRBJ2-3, with a possible D match to TRBD1 (6 bases). The CDR3 runs 14 residues. The germline V and J ends were trimmed by 7 bases and 2 bases, with 13 bases remaining between them. Germline CDR1 MNHNY, CDR2 SVGAGI (reference sequence). The CDR3 loop reads CASTDSATTDTQYF. As DNA, the CDR3 is TGTGCCAGCACGGACAGCGCTACCACAGATACGCAGTATTTT.

The V and J genes are TRBV18 and TRBJ1-6; D ambiguous. Looked up from germline, CDR1 is KGHSH and CDR2 is LQKENI. There are 15 residues in the CDR3. With 6 bases removed from V and 4 bases from J, the gap between germline ends came to 13 bases. The CDR3 nucleotides are TGTGCCAGCTCGCCTCTCGGGGAGTATAATTCACCCCTCCACTTT. This sequence encodes CASSPLGEYNSPLHF.

This chain links TRBV6-5 with TRBJ2-7; 7 positions agree with TRBD1. Unmatched junction bases numbered 7, after V lost 7 bases and J lost 4 bases. CDR1 and CDR2 from the germline V gene are MNHEY and SVGAGI. This CDR3 region has 13 residues. The DNA for the CDR3 is TGTGCCAGCAAACGGGACAGTGCTTACGAGCAGTACGTC. It yields the protein CASKRDSAYEQYV.

The genes are TRBV4-1 and TRBJ2-3; maybe TRBD2 (5 bases). CDR1 is MGHRA and CDR2 is YSYEKL in the germline V gene. The V and J ends lost 2 bases and 2 bases respectively, with 11 bases between them. This CDR3 is built from 15 residues. DNA for the CDR3: TGCGCCAGCAGCCAACCTCTGGAGGACACAGATACGCAGTATTTT. It encodes CASSQPLEDTDTQYF.

V gene TRBV6-5 combines with J gene TRBJ2-1; 14 bases match TRBD2. V gave up 10 bases and J gave up 5 bases; unmatched junction bases: 4. Germline loops: CDR1 MNHEY, CDR2 SVGAGI. CDR3 length equals 14 residues. The CDR3 bases are TGTGCCATGCGACTAGCGGGAGGGGACAATGAGCAGTTCTTC. As protein: CAMRLAGGDNEQFF.

The chain combines TRBV10-1 with TRBJ2-7; 7 bases agree with TRBD2. Germline V gives CDR1 WNHNN, CDR2 SYGVQD (reference sequence). The V segment lost 6 bases and the J segment 6 bases; nucleotides outside the gene matches: 8. CDR3 size: 13 residues. CDR3 residues: CASSRREDGEQYF. The CDR3 DNA sequence: TGCGCCAGCAGCCGTCGGGAGGACGGCGAGCAGTACTTC.

V gene TRBV15 combines with J gene TRBJ2-5; maybe TRBD2 (6 bases). CDR3 length equals 17 residues. The germline V and J ends were trimmed by 1 base and 3 bases, with 18 bases remaining between them. Germline CDR1 reads LNHNV; CDR2 reads YYDKDF (reference sequence). The CDR3 region is CATSRGRQSIAEETQYF. CDR3 DNA: TGTGCCACCAGCAGAGGGCGACAGAGTATAGCGGAAGAGACCCAGTACTTC.

This chain uses TRBV4-1 with TRBJ2-2, with D possibly matching TRBD2 (5 bases). Deletions cut 3 bases from V and 0 bases from J, with 14 bases between. The CDR3 is made up of 17 amino acids. CDR1 and CDR2 from the germline V gene are MGHRA and YSYEKL. The DNA of the CDR3 is TGCGCCAGCAGCCAGTCGGAAGGGAGCCCGAACACCGGGGAGCTGTTTTTT. It translates to CASSQSEGSPNTGELFF.

V usage is TRBV7-8 and J usage is TRBJ2-1, with 7 bases that match TRBD2. CDR3 length equals 17 residues. The V gene's germline CDR1 is SGHVS and CDR2 FQNEAQ. The ends lost 5 bases at V and 7 bases at J; junction bases unmatched: 17. In nucleotides, the CDR3 is TGTGCCAGCAGCCCCGCGGGGTGGAGCGGGAATGGGAATGAGCAGTTCTTC. Its translation: CASSPAGWSGNGNEQFF.

The chain recombines TRBV3-1 (or the pseudogene TRBV3-2) with TRBJ2-2, with D perhaps TRBD2 (6 bases). The CDR3 loop spans 16 amino acids. Per the germline V gene, CDR1 is LGHDT and CDR2 is YNNKEL (reference sequence). V shed 4 bases and J shed 4 bases, with 16 bases lying between them. In nucleotides, the CDR3 is TGTGCCAGCAGCCCAAGCGAGGGACTTATCACCGGGGAGCTGTTTTTT. Amino acid sequence: CASSPSEGLITGELFF.

The chain's CDR3 is CASSIGGGNNEQFF. CDR3 bases: TGTGCCAGTAGTATTGGCGGGGGGAACAATGAGCAGTTCTTC. The chain uses TRBV19 and TRBJ2-1, with 8 bases aligning to TRBD2. V shed 3 bases and J 5 bases; nucleotides not matched to a gene: 3. CDR3 length equals 14 residues. Germline CDR1 LNHDA, CDR2 SQIVND (reference sequence).

The J gene is TRBJ2-3, the V gene TRBV24-1; TRBD2 aligns across 10 bases. Unmatched junction bases numbered 6, after V lost 3 bases and J lost 4 bases. The length of the CDR3 is 16 residues. Germline CDR1 reads KGHDR; CDR2 reads SFDVKD. The CDR3 region is CATSDVYSGGSDTQYF. The CDR3 nucleotides read TGTGCCACCAGTGATGTATATAGCGGGGGGTCAGATACGCAGTATTTT.

The V and J genes are TRBV6-2 or TRBV6-3 and TRBJ2-7; TRBD2 might be the D (5 bases). Germline CDR1 is MNHEY and CDR2 is SVGEGT. The length of the CDR3 is 16 residues. V lost 0 bases to trimming and J lost 0 bases, with 12 bases between them. CDR3 sequence reads: CASSYSASSGSYEQYF. Written as DNA, the CDR3 is TGTGCCAGCAGTTACTCCGCGTCGAGCGGCTCCTACGAGCAGTACTTC.